This TCR beta chain was retrieved from a study of early T cells in non-severe SARS-CoV-2 infection. Study as a whole: Chains from this unsorted whole-blood bulk RNA could not be paired.

After removal of 5 bases from V and 9 bases from J, the junction contained 7 bases not matched to a gene. The CDR3 sequence is 15 residues long. In germline, CDR1 is SGHAT, CDR2 FQNNGV. On this clonotype itself: No antigen is known for it.

Unique molecular identifiers were affixed to single, distinct cDNA molecules. Using its own MiXCR run on the 5' RACE reads, TCRdb lists one record per CDR3 protein. The sample holds some 96,000 distinct CDR3 sequences, under 15% seen once. Findings and caveats of the study: Anti-spike CD8 specificities were favored by VDJdb matching, whose results missed private and CD4 specificities.

The source of this sequence is an adult who was a healthcare worker with PCR-confirmed SARS-CoV-2 infection or an uninfected control (not recorded which). The sequenced sample consisted of whole blood. The V gene is TRBV11-2, the J gene TRBJ2-1, with TRBD2 identical over 13 bases. Written as DNA, the CDR3 is TGTGCCAGCAGCCCACTAGCGGGGGGGGTCGGTGAGCAGTTCTTC. Protein sequence: CASSPLAGGVGEQFF.